These T cell receptor beta chains were read from a single sample in a study of blood T cells in healthy people across ages. MiXCR, run by TCRdb on the 5' RACE reads, gives a single entry per CDR3 protein. There are roughly 700,000 distinct CDR3 sequences in the sample; approximately 49% occur only once, and roughly 31% lies in the top ten. The specimen was blood. These receptors were collected from a woman aged 55 to 70 in good health. Both conserved end residues are part of each CDR3. Fields, in order: V gene, clone size, J gene, D gene, CDR3 protein, CDR3 DNA. D genes are given only for firm matches. The listing skips clone size in some rows; elsewhere it reads once, few, many or a size class.

>TRBV10-3|NA|TRBJ1-2|NA
CAISESIQVGYTF
TGTGCCATCAGTGAGTCTATCCAGGTCGGCTACACCTTC
>TRBV28|NA|TRBJ2-7|NA
CASSLRGRGSAEQYF
TGTGCCAGCAGTCTCAGGGGTCGGGGTTCGGCCGAGCAGTACTTC
>TRBV4-2|NA|TRBJ2-7|TRBD2
CASSQGGLAAYF
TGTGCCAGCAGCCAAGGGGGACTAGCGGCGTACTTC
>TRBV4-3|few|TRBJ1-2|NA
CASSQEAGQHGYTF
TGCGCCAGCAGCCAAGAAGCTGGGCAACATGGCTACACCTTC
>TRBV29-1|NA|TRBJ1-4|TRBD1
CSATDRGNEKLFF
TGCAGCGCCACCGACAGGGGTAATGAAAAACTGTTTTTT
>TRBV7-7|few|TRBJ2-1|NA
CASSLSREIHDNEQFF
TGTGCTAGCAGCTTATCACGGGAGATTCACGACAATGAGCAGTTCTTC
>TRBV29-1|NA|TRBJ2-1|NA
CSVNHPGSYNEQFF
TGCAGCGTTAATCACCCGGGGTCCTACAATGAGCAGTTCTTC
>TRBV6-5|NA|TRBJ2-5|TRBD2
CASSYWTSGETQYF
TGTGCCAGCAGTTACTGGACTAGCGGCGAGACCCAGTACTTC
>TRBV24-1|NA|TRBJ2-3|TRBD1
CATSDQTGATDTQYF
TGTGCCACCAGTGACCAGACAGGGGCCACAGATACGCAGTATTTT
>TRBV5-1|NA|TRBJ1-1|NA
CASSLVGAERSGTEAFF
TGCGCCAGCAGCTTGGTTGGAGCGGAGAGGTCGGGAACTGAAGCTTTCTTT
>TRBV19|NA|TRBJ2-2|NA
CASSIARVFANTGELFF
TGTGCCAGTAGTATCGCCAGGGTTTTCGCGAACACCGGGGAGCTGTTTTTT
>TRBV20-1|NA|TRBJ1-2|NA
CSARPHGGGDGYTF
TGCAGTGCTAGACCACATGGGGGAGGGGATGGCTACACCTTC
>TRBV6-2/TRBV6-3|few|TRBJ2-7|TRBD2
CASSYVRTSGSYEQYF
TGTGCCAGCAGTTACGTTCGGACTAGCGGGAGTTACGAGCAGTACTTC
>TRBV20-1|NA|TRBJ2-2|NA
CSATPGTGELFF
TGCAGTGCCACCCCGGGGACGGGGGAGCTGTTTTTT
>TRBV14|NA|TRBJ2-7|NA
CASSQGGVGPEQYF
TGTGCCAGCAGCCAAGGAGGTGTGGGTCCCGAGCAGTACTTC
>TRBV5-4|NA|TRBJ2-7|TRBD1
CASSPPGRTGDIYNEQYF
TGTGCCAGCAGCCCTCCCGGTAGGACAGGGGATATCTACAATGAGCAGTACTTC
>TRBV30|many|TRBJ2-3|NA
CAWSFTSTDTQYF
TGTGCCTGGAGTTTCACTAGCACAGATACGCAGTATTTT
>TRBV3-1|NA|TRBJ1-1|NA
CASSHGSPTEAFF
TGTGCCAGCAGCCACGGGTCCCCGACTGAAGCTTTCTTT
>TRBV20-1|NA|TRBJ1-1|NA
CSAGRTANTEAFF
TGCAGTGCCGGACGGACAGCGAACACTGAAGCTTTCTTT
>TRBV2|few|TRBJ2-7|TRBD2
CASSVMFSGSPSYEQYF
TGTGCCAGCAGCGTCATGTTTAGCGGGAGCCCCTCCTACGAGCAGTACTTC
>TRBV7-9|few|TRBJ1-2|NA
CASSLDSGVRYTF
TGTGCCAGCAGCTTAGACAGCGGCGTACGCTACACCTTC
>TRBV6-2/TRBV6-3|once|TRBJ2-7|NA
CASTTHSSYEQYF
TGTGCCAGCACGACACACAGCTCCTACGAGCAGTACTTC
>TRBV25-1|NA|TRBJ2-5|NA
CASSEAGARNEQYF
TGTGCCAGCAGTGAGGCGGGGGCTAGGAATGAGCAGTACTTC
>TRBV2|few|TRBJ1-5|TRBD1
CAGSRTGEQPQHF
TGTGCCGGTAGCCGGACAGGGGAACAGCCCCAGCATTTT
>TRBV7-2|few|TRBJ1-1|NA
CASSPLRSPEAFF
TGTGCCAGCAGCCCCCTCCGTTCCCCTGAAGCTTTCTTT
>TRBV6-2/TRBV6-3|NA|TRBJ2-3|TRBD2
CASRGSGKIADTQYF
TGTGCCAGCAGGGGTAGCGGGAAGATCGCAGATACGCAGTATTTT
>TRBV6-5|NA|TRBJ2-1|TRBD2
CASSYAGGDYEQFF
TGTGCCAGCAGTTACGCGGGAGGAGATTACGAGCAGTTCTTC
>TRBV3-1|NA|TRBJ2-6|NA
CASSQGLGGSGANVLTF
TGTGCCAGCAGCCAAGGACTTGGTGGTTCTGGGGCCAACGTCCTGACTTTC
>TRBV28|few|TRBJ2-5|TRBD2
CASSWARREWETQYF
TGTGCCAGCAGTTGGGCTCGGCGGGAGTGGGAGACCCAGTACTTC
>TRBV7-2|many|TRBJ2-7|TRBD1
CASSLDIRGLHEQYF
TGTGCCAGCAGCTTAGATATCAGGGGGCTCCACGAGCAGTACTTC
>TRBV4-3|NA|TRBJ2-1|TRBD2
CASSQEAGDAYNEQFF
TGCGCCAGCAGCCAAGAAGCGGGAGACGCCTACAATGAGCAGTTCTTC
>TRBV20-1|NA|TRBJ2-3|TRBD1
CSAFQGDGTDTQYF
TGCAGTGCCTTCCAGGGGGACGGCACAGATACGCAGTATTTT
>TRBV5-1|few|TRBJ1-1|NA
CASSLASAVSTEAFF
TGCGCCAGCAGCTTGGCATCAGCCGTGAGCACTGAAGCTTTCTTT
>TRBV6-6|NA|TRBJ2-1|TRBD2
CASSYSVAGEDEQFF
TGTGCCAGCAGTTACTCTGTCGCGGGAGAGGATGAGCAGTTCTTC
>TRBV3-1|few|TRBJ1-4|TRBD1
CASSLGQGMQGLFF
TGTGCCAGCAGCCTGGGACAGGGTATGCAAGGGCTGTTTTTT
>TRBV29-1|once|TRBJ1-1|TRBD1
CSAADRGLGTEAFF
TGCAGCGCGGCGGACAGGGGTTTGGGCACTGAAGCTTTCTTT
>TRBV5-1|few|TRBJ2-5|NA
CASSGFGTQETQYF
TGCGCCAGCAGCGGATTCGGGACCCAAGAGACCCAGTACTTC
>TRBV7-2|once|TRBJ1-1|TRBD1
CASLGQVDTEAFF
TGTGCCAGCCTAGGACAGGTCGACACTGAAGCTTTCTTT
>TRBV11-1|NA|TRBJ2-7|NA
CASSSLPDSIHEQYF
TGTGCCAGCAGCTCCCTACCGGACTCCATCCACGAGCAGTACTTC
>TRBV9|NA|TRBJ1-3|NA
CASSVSPQGSGNTIYF
TGTGCCAGCAGCGTGAGCCCTCAGGGGTCTGGAAATACCATATATTTT
>TRBV5-1|NA|TRBJ1-2|NA
CASSPAQGTGYTF
TGCGCCAGCAGCCCCGCACAGGGTACTGGCTACACCTTC
>TRBV5-1|NA|TRBJ2-7|NA
CASSLALGTWDEQYF
TGCGCCAGCAGCTTGGCATTGGGGACTTGGGACGAGCAGTACTTC
>TRBV7-2|few|TRBJ1-6|TRBD1
CASSLATGTVNSPLHF
TGTGCCAGCAGCTTAGCGACAGGGACGGTTAATTCACCCCTCCACTTT
>TRBV9|NA|TRBJ2-7|TRBD1
CASSPRTGWSSEQYF
TGTGCCAGCAGCCCCCGGACAGGCTGGTCGAGCGAGCAGTACTTC
>TRBV6-1|NA|TRBJ2-5|NA
CASSESAGVFETQYF
TGTGCCAGCAGTGAGAGTGCAGGGGTTTTCGAGACCCAGTACTTC
>TRBV9|few|TRBJ2-5|TRBD2
CASSAGLASETQYF
TGTGCCAGCAGCGCCGGACTAGCATCTGAGACCCAGTACTTC
>TRBV29-1|NA|TRBJ2-6|NA
CSVGVSSGANVLTF
TGTAGCGTTGGAGTCAGCTCTGGGGCCAACGTCCTGACTTTC
>TRBV4-3|NA|TRBJ1-2|TRBD1
CASSLGDRVDGGYTF
TGCGCCAGCAGCCTTGGGGACAGGGTCGATGGCGGCTACACCTTC
>TRBV21-1|NA|TRBJ2-3|NA
CASLKARVTQYF
TGTGCCAGCCTGAAGGCGAGGGTTACGCAGTATTTT
>TRBV14|few|TRBJ2-5|TRBD2
CASSLFSGRETQYF
TGTGCCAGCAGCCTCTTTAGCGGGAGAGAGACCCAGTACTTC
>TRBV7-3|NA|TRBJ2-1|TRBD2
CASSPTSGNFNEQFF
TGTGCCAGCAGCCCGACTAGCGGGAATTTCAATGAGCAGTTCTTC
>TRBV20-1|NA|TRBJ2-7|TRBD1
CSVPTGRYEQYF
TGCAGTGTCCCGACAGGGCGCTACGAGCAGTACTTC
>TRBV30|few|TRBJ2-3|NA
CAWSVLMGSTDTQYF
TGTGCCTGGAGTGTACTGATGGGTAGCACAGATACGCAGTATTTT
>TRBV6-2/TRBV6-3|NA|TRBJ2-7|TRBD1
CASSARQGLRDYEQYF
TGTGCCAGCAGCGCCCGACAGGGCTTGAGGGACTACGAGCAGTACTTC
>TRBV15|many|TRBJ2-4|TRBD1
CATSRGTGTKNIQYF
TGTGCCACCAGCAGAGGGACAGGGACCAAAAACATTCAGTACTTC
>TRBV4-3|NA|TRBJ2-1|NA
CASSQDPASAQQFF
TGCGCCAGCAGCCAAGATCCGGCTAGCGCGCAGCAGTTCTTC
>TRBV2|few|TRBJ2-1|NA
CASSEWDGLGEQFF
TGTGCCAGCAGTGAGTGGGACGGCCTTGGCGAGCAGTTCTTC
>TRBV7-2|NA|TRBJ2-3|NA
CASSLGVGSSDTQYF
TGTGCCAGCAGCTTAGGTGTCGGCTCTTCAGATACGCAGTATTTT
>TRBV10-3|many|TRBJ2-7|NA
CAIRQGGDEQYF
TGTGCCATCCGACAGGGAGGCGACGAGCAGTACTTC
>TRBV24-1|NA|TRBJ2-1|NA
CATSDRGWQFF
TGTGCCACCAGTGATCGAGGATGGCAGTTCTTC